This T cell receptor beta chain was obtained from a study of T cell responses to AZD1222 COVID-19 vaccine. Study at large: Doses given second, at about 4 or about 12 weeks, were pooled.

General study findings and limits: Baseline serology detected seropositivity in only six AZD1222 recipients. White British ancestry dominated among donors, who included more females, and clonal diversity was possibly underestimated.

From germline, CDR1 is ENHRY and CDR2 SYGVKD. The CDR3 spans 17 residues. V lost 4 bases and J lost 5; bases outside the gene matches: 14. Measured with immunoSEQ multiplex PCR; TCRdb has only the in-frame clones, and not every one. Found here are around 110,000 clones, approximately 90% of them singletons; the top ten hold about 3%. A remark on this clone: The antigen is unknown.

The material sequenced was peripheral blood, taken on day 0 of AZD1222 vaccination. The source is an adult in good health. The chain carries TRBV10-3 and TRBJ2-7, with TRBD1 matching over 10 bases. In DNA form, the CDR3 reads TGTGCCATCAGTGCAAACTACGCCGGGACAGGGGTAGACGAGCAGTACTTC. Translating gives CAISANYAGTGVDEQYF.